The T cell receptor (beta chain) under discussion was sequenced for a study of tumor and adjacent non-tumor tissue in lung cancer. Overall study findings and caveats: In normal lung, the top 100 clones were significantly more dominant than in tumor.

The CDR3 loop spans 14 amino acids. Between the trimmed V and J ends, which lost 6 bases and 1 base, there was a span of 13 bases. The library came from three nested PCR rounds adapted from ARM-PCR protocols. A single record per CDR3 protein comes from TCRdb applying MiXCR to the multiplex PCR reads. The sample has 70,000 to 90,000 distinct CDR3 sequences, 65% to 75% seen once. Concerning this clonotype itself: Its target is unknown. This could be a read error, since a much larger clone is one nucleotide away.

No cell sorting was done before RNA was extracted from the tissue. More than 3 cm separated this lung sample from the edge of the tumor. The TCR sequence derives from a woman between 50 and 59 years old with non-small cell lung cancer. The chain recombines TRBV12-3 or TRBV12-4 with TRBJ2-7; perhaps TRBD1 as D (5 bases). Sequenced sample: distant non-tumor lung tissue. The CDR3 DNA follows: TGTGCCAGCAGGGTGGACACGGCATCCTACGAGCAGTACTTC. Protein product: CASRVDTASYEQYF.